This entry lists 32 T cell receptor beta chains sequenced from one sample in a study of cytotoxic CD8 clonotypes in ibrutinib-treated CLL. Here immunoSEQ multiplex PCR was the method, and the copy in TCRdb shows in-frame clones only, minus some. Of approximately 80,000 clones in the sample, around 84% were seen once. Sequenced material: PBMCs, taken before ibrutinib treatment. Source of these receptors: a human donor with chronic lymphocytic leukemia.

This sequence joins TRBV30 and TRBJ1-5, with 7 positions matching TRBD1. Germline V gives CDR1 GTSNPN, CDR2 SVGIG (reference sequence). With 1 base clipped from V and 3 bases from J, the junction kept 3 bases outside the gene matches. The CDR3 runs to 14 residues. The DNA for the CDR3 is TGTGCCTGGAGTGCCACAGGGGTCAATCAGCCCCAGCATTTT. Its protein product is CAWSATGVNQPQHF. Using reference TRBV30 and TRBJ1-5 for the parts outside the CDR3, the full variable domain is SQTIHQWPATLVQPVGSPLSLECTVEGTSNPNLYWYRQAAGRGLQLLFYSVGIGQISSEVPQNLSASRPQDRQFILSSKKLLLSDSGFYLCAWSATGVNQPQHFGDGTRLSIL.

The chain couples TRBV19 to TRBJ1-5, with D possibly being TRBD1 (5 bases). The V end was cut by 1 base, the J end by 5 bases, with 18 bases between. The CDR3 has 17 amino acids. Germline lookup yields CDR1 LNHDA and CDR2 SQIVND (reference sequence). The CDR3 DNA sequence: TGTGCCAGTAGTATAGTAGACGGCAGGGTGTTCGATCAGCCCCAGCATTTT. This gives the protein CASSIVDGRVFDQPQHF.

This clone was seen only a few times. The CDR3 spells CASSPGLGETQYF. The DNA of the CDR3 is TGTGCCAGCAGTCCCGGACTAGGGGAGACCCAGTACTTC. The V gene is TRBV11-2, the J gene TRBJ2-5; 7 bases are shared with TRBD2. Germline V CDR1 and CDR2: SGHAT, FQNNGV. The CDR3 sequence is 13 residues long. With 6 bases clipped from V and 5 bases from J, the junction kept 6 bases outside the gene matches.

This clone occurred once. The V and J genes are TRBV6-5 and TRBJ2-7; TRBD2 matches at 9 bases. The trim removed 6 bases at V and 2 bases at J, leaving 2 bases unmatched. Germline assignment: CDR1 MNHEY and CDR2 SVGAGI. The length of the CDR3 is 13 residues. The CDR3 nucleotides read TGTGCCAGCAGGGCTAGCGGGGCCTACGAGCAGTACTTC. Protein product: CASRASGAYEQYF.

The chain's CDR3 is CASIGQGDPNEQFF. CDR3 sequence (DNA): TGTGCCAGCATTGGACAGGGGGATCCCAATGAGCAGTTCTTC. The chain employs TRBV6-1 and TRBJ2-1; TRBD1 agrees at 10 bases. Trimming took 7 bases from V and 6 from J; bases not matched to a gene: 6. Germline V gives CDR1 MNHNS, CDR2 SASEGT. The CDR3 totals 14 residues.

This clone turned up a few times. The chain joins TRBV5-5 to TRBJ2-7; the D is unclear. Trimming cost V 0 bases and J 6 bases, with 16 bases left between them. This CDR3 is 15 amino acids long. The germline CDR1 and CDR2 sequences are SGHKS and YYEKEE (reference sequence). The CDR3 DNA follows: TGTGCCAGCAGCTTGGCATTTTTAGCATGGGGCGAGCAGTACTTC. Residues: CASSLAFLAWGEQYF.

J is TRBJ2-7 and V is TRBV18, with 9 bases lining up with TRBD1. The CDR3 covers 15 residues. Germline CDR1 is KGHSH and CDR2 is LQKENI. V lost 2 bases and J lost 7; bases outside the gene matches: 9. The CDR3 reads CASSPVTGGVGEQYF. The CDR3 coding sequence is TGTGCCAGCTCACCAGTGACAGGGGGAGTTGGGGAGCAGTACTTC. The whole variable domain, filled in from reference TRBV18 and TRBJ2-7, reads NAGVMQNPRHLVRRRGQEARLRCSPMKGHSHVYWYRQLPEEGLKFMVYLQKENIIDESGMPKERFSAEFPKEGPSILRIQQVVRGDSAAYFCASSPVTGGVGEQYFGPGTRLTVT.

The CDR3 region has the DNA TGTGCCTGGAGTGAGAGGGTGGGCTACAATGAGCAGTTCTTC. This encodes CAWSERVGYNEQFF. The V and J genes are TRBV30 and TRBJ2-1, with TRBD2 as a possible D gene (5 bases). Trimming removed 1 base at V and 3 bases at J, with 10 bases between. This CDR3 has 14 amino acids. The V gene's germline CDR1 is GTSNPN and CDR2 SVGIG (reference sequence).

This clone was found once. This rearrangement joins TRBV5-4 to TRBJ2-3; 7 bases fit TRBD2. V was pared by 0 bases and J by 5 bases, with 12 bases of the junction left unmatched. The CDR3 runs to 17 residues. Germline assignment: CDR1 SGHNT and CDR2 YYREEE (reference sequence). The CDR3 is CASSLDAGELGGDTQYF. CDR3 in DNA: TGTGCCAGCAGCTTGGATGCGGGAGAGTTGGGAGGAGATACGCAGTATTTT.

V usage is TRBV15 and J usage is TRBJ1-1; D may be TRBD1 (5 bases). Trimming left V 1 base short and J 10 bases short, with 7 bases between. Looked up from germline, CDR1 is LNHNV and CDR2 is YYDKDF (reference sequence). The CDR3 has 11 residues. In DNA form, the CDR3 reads TGTGCCACCAGCAGAGCGGGGGGAGCTTTCTTT. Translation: CATSRAGGAFF.

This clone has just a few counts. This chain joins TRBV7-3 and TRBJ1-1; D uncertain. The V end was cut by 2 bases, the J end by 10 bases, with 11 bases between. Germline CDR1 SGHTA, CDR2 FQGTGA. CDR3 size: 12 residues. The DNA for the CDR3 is TGTGCCAGCAGCTTACGCGGGTTTATAGCTTTCTTT. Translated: CASSLRGFIAFF.

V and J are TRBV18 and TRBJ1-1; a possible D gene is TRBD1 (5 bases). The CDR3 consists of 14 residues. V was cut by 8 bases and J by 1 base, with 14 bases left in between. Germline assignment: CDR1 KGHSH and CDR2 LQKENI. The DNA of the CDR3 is TGTGCCAGCCGGAGGGGTGGGGGGAACACTGAAGCTTTCTTT. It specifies CASRRGGGNTEAFF.

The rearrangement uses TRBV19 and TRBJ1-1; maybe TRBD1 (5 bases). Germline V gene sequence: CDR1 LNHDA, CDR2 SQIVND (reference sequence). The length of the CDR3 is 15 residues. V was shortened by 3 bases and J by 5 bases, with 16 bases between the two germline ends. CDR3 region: CASSIRPTKGTEAFF. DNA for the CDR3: TGTGCCAGTAGTATCCGACCTACCAAGGGGACTGAAGCTTTCTTT.

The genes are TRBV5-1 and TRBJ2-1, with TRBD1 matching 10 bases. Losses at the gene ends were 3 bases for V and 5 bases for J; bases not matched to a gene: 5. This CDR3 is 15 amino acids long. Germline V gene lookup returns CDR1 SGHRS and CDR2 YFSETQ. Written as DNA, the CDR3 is TGCGCCAGCAGCTCGGCGGGACAGGGGAACAATGAGCAGTTCTTC. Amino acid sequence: CASSSAGQGNNEQFF.

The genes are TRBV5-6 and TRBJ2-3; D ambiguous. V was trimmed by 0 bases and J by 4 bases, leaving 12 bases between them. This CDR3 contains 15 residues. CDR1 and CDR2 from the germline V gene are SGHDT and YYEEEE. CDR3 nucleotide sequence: TGTGCCAGCAGCTTGGTTTCCAGTACCGCAGATACGCAGTATTTT. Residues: CASSLVSSTADTQYF.

CDR3 bases: TGTGCCAGTAGTATACGCGGGACAGGTTACACTAACTATGGCTACACCTTC. Residues: CASSIRGTGYTNYGYTF. The chain uses TRBV19 and TRBJ1-2, with 8 positions matching TRBD1. Germline CDR1 is LNHDA and CDR2 is SQIVND (reference sequence). After removal of 2 bases from V and 0 bases from J, the junction contained 8 bases not matched to a gene. The CDR3 has 17 residues.

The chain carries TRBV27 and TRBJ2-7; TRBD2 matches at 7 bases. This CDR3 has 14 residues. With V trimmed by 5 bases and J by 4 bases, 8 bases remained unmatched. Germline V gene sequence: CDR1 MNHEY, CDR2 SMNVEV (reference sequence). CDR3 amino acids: CASSLTSRGYEQYF. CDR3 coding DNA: TGTGCCAGCAGTCTGACTAGCAGAGGATACGAGCAGTACTTC.

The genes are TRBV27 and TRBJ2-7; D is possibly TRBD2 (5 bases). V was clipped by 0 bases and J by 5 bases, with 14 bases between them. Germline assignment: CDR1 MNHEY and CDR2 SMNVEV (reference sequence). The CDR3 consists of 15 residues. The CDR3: CASSLSIGNTHEQYF. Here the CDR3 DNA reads TGTGCCAGCAGTTTATCTATCGGGAATACCCACGAGCAGTACTTC.

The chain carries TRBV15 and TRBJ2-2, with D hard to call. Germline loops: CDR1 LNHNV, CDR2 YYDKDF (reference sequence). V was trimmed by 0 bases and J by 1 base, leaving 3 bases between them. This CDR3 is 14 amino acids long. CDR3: CATSRDENTGELFF. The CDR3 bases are TGTGCCACCAGCAGAGATGAGAACACCGGGGAGCTGTTTTTT.

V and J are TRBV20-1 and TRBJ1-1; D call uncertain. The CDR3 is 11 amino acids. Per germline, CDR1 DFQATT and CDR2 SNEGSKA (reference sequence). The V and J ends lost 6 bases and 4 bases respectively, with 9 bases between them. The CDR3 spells CSAAPATEAFF. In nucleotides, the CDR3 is TGCAGTGCGGCTCCCGCCACTGAAGCTTTCTTT.

The CDR3: CASMGRSSGANVLTF. In DNA, the CDR3 is TGTGCCAGCATGGGGAGAAGCTCTGGGGCCAACGTCCTGACTTTC. The V and J genes are TRBV6-5 and TRBJ2-6; a possible D gene is TRBD2 (5 bases). Trimming stripped 7 bases from V and 0 bases from J, with 10 bases between. The germline CDR1 and CDR2 sequences are MNHEY and SVGAGI. The CDR3 sequence is 15 residues long.

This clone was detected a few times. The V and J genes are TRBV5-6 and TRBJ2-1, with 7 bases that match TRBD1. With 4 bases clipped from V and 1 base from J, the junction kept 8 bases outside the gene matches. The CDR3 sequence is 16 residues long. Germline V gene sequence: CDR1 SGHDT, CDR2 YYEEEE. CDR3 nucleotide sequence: TGTGCCAGCAGCCGCAGGGGGACCCTATCCTACAATGAGCAGTTCTTC. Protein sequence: CASSRRGTLSYNEQFF.

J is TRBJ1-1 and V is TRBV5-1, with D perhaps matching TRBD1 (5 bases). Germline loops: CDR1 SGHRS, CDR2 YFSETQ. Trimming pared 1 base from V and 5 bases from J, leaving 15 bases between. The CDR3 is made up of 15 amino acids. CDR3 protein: CASSLSSGGRTEAFF. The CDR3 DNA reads TGCGCCAGCAGCTTGTCGTCCGGGGGGAGAACTGAAGCTTTCTTT.

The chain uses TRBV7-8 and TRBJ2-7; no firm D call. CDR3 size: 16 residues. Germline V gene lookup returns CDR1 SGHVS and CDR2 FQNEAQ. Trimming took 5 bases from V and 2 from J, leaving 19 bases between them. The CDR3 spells CASSRPRETDAYEQYF. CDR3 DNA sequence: TGTGCCAGCAGCCGGCCTCGAGAAACGGACGCCTACGAGCAGTACTTC.

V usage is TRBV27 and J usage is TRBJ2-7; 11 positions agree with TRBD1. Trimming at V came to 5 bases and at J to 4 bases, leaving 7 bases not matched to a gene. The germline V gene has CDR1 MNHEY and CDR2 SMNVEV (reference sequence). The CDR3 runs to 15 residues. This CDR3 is CASSAPGQGVYEQYF. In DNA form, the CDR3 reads TGTGCCAGCAGTGCCCCGGGACAGGGGGTTTACGAGCAGTACTTC.

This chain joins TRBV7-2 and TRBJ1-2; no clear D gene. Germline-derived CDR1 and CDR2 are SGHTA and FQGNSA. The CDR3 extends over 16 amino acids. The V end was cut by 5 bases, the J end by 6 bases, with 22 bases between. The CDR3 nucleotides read TGTGCCAGCAGCGGAACACTAGGGCAAGGGAGGGATGGCTACACCTTC. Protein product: CASSGTLGQGRDGYTF.

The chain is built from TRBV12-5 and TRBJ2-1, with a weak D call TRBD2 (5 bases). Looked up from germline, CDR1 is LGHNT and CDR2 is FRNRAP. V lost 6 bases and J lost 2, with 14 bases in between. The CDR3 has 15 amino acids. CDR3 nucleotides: TGTGCTAGTGGGGATATAGCCGGGGCCTACAATGAGCAGTTCTTC. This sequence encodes CASGDIAGAYNEQFF.

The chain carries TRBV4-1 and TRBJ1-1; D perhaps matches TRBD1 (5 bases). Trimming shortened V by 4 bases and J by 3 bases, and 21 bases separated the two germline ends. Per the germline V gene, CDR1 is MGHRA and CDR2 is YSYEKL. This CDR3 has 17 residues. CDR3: CASSLRLTAAGDTEAFF. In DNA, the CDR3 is TGCGCCAGCAGCCTAAGATTGACAGCGGCCGGTGACACTGAAGCTTTCTTT.

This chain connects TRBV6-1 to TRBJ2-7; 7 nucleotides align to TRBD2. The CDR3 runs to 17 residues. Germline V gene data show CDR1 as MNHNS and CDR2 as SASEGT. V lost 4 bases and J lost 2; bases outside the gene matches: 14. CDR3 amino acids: CASSVLQRGPPPYEQYF. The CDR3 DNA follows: TGTGCCAGCAGTGTCTTACAGCGGGGTCCTCCCCCCTACGAGCAGTACTTC.

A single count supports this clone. CDR3 amino acids: CASSAGTGQNTEAFF. For the CDR3, the DNA is TGCGCCAGCAGCGCCGGGACAGGACAAAACACTGAAGCTTTCTTT. This chain connects TRBV5-1 to TRBJ1-1; 8 nucleotides agree with TRBD1. Germline values: CDR1 SGHRS, CDR2 YFSETQ. J gave up 2 bases and V 4 bases, and 7 bases lay outside the gene matches. The CDR3 has 15 amino acids.

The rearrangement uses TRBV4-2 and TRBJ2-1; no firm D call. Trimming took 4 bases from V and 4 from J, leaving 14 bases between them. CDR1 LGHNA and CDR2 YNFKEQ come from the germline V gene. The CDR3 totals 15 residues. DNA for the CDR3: TGTGCCAGCAGCCCAAATACCCAGGCATACAATGAGCAGTTCTTC. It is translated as CASSPNTQAYNEQFF.

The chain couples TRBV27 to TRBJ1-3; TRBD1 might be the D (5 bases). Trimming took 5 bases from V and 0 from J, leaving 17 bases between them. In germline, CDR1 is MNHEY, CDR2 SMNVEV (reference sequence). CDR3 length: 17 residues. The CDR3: CASSLGAGTGSGNTIYF. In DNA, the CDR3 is TGTGCCAGCAGTCTCGGTGCGGGTACAGGCTCTGGAAACACCATATATTTT.